This T cell receptor (beta chain) was identified in a study of brain T cells in children with intractable seizures listed by TCRdb under 2021. Background for the entire study: Resected brain tissue from more than 40 pediatric epilepsy surgery cases was first screened for immune gene transcripts using a NanoString immunology panel. About 70% of the 12 selected surgery cases also had pre-surgery blood sequenced, which left four cases with brain tissue only.

The sample's time point, from its label and the paper: blood from clinic visit 5 months post-surgery; TSC patient then seizure free. The surgery cases showing the highest brain T cell transcript signatures were chosen for TCR beta chain sequencing of brain tissue and, when available, of blood. Patients had been treated with at least one anti-epileptic drug before surgery. TCR-sequenced patients were children with drug-resistant epilepsy due to tuberous sclerosis complex, focal cortical dysplasia, Rasmussen encephalitis or hemimegalencephaly. Bulk genomic DNA was extracted from unsorted brain tissue and whole blood with the Monarch genomic DNA purification kit. A distance of 14 bases separates the germline ends of V and J, which lose 3 bases and 6 bases respectively. The CDR3, cysteine through phenylalanine, is 14 amino acids long. Of the read, only the CDR3 DNA is kept; its 42 bases are in frame from base 1. The germline V gene supplies CDR1 MNHEY and CDR2 SVGAGI.

The immunoSEQ assay was used to generate TCR beta chain sequences from genomic DNA. The published analysis was carried out like this. CDR3 sequences not starting with the conserved framework cysteine at position 104 were manually removed. To get clonality, the normalized Shannon's Diversity Index was subtracted from one, giving values from 0 (maximal diversity) to 1 (oligoclonal). Chi-squared comparison-of-proportions tests assessed whether the same CDR3 differed in frequency between samples, such as brain versus blood. Public clonotypes were identified by searching immuneACCESS, and similarity to known antiviral clonotypes was assessed with the VDJdb browser. TCRdb limited this immuneACCESS table to in-frame rearrangements with V and J called. A share of clones is missing; checked studies link under half to unresolved V genes, and the rest is unexplained. Clone size and the V and J calls come from that table; the DNA yielded D and trimming. Across this sample there are about 340,000 clones, with more than 85% seen only once. The top ten clonotypes cover around 5% of the sample.

What the study reported, not specific to this receptor: Because pre- and post-surgery blood were sequenced to different depths, clones absent from the pre-surgery sample may reflect undersampling. The patients' HCMV serostatus was not known, and viral specificity was inferred solely from CDR3 sequence similarity.

As for this clone: There is no known antigen for this receptor. One base away there is no much larger clone; base qualities are not given.

The sequence was collected from a boy younger than two with tuberous sclerosis and intractable seizures. Sequences were derived from peripheral blood, sampled 4 to 5 months after surgery. Recombination joined TRBV6-5 with TRBJ2-5; perhaps TRBD2 is the D gene, with 5 bases matching. CDR3 loop: CASSYAGVKKTQYF. The DNA sequence reads TGTGCCAGCAGTTATGCCGGGGTCAAGAAGACCCAGTACTTC.